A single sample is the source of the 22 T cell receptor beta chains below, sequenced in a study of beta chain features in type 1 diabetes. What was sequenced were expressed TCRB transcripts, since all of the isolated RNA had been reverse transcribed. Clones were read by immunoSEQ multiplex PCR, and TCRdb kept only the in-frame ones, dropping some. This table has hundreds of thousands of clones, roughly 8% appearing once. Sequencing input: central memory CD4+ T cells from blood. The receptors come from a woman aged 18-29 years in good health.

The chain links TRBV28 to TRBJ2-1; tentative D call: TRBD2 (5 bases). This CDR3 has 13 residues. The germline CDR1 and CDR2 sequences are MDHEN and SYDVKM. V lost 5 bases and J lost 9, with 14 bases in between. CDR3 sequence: CASSPDSRVEQFF. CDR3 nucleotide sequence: TGTGCCAGCAGTCCGGACTCACGAGTTGAGCAGTTCTTC.

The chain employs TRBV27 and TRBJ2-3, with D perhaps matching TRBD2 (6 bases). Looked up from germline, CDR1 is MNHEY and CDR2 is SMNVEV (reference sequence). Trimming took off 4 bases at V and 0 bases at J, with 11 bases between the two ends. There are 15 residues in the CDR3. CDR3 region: CASSWGGSSTDTQYF. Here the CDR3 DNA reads TGTGCCAGCAGTTGGGGAGGTTCTAGCACAGATACGCAGTATTTT.

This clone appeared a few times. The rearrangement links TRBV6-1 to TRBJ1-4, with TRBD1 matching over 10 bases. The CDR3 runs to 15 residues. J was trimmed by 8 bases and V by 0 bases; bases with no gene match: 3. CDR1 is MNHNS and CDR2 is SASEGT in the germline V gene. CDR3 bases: TGTGCCAGCAGTGAAGCGGGGACAGGGGTCGAAAAACTGTTTTTT. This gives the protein CASSEAGTGVEKLFF.

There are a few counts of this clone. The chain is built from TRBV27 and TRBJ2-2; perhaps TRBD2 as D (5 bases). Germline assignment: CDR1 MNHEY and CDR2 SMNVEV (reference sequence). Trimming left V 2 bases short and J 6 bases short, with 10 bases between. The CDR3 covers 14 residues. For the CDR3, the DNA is TGTGCCAGCAGTTTAGAGGGTACTGCCGGGGAGCTGTTTTTT. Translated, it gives CASSLEGTAGELFF.

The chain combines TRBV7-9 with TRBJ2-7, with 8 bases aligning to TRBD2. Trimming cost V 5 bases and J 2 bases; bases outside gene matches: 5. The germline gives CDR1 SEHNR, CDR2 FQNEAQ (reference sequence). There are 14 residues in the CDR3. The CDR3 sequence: CASSRAGATYEQYF. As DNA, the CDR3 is TGTGCCAGCAGCCGAGCGGGGGCTACCTACGAGCAGTACTTC.

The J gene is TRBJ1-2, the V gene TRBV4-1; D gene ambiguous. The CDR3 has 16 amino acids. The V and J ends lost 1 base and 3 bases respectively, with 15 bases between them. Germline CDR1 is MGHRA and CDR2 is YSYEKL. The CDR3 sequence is CASSQVLLGHDYGYTF. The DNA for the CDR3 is TGCGCCAGCAGCCAAGTGTTGCTAGGGCATGACTATGGCTACACCTTC.

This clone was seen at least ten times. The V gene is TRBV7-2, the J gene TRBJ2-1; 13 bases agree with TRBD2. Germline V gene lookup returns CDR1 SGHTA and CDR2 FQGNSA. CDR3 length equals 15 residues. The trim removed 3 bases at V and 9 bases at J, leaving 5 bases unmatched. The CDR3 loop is CASSFTSGRGVEQFF. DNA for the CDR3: TGTGCCAGCAGCTTCACTAGCGGGAGGGGCGTTGAGCAGTTCTTC.

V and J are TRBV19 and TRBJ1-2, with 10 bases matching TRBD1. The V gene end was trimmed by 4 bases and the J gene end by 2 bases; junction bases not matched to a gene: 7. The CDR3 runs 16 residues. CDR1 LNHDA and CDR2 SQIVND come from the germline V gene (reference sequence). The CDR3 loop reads CASSNRGTGENYGYTF. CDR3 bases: TGTGCCAGTAGTAACCGCGGGACAGGGGAAAACTATGGCTACACCTTC.

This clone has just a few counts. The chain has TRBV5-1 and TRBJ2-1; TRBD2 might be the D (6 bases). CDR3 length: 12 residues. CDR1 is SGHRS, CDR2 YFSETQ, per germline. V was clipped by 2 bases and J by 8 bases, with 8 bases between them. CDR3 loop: CASSFREHEQFF. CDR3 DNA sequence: TGCGCCAGCAGCTTCCGGGAGCATGAGCAGTTCTTC.

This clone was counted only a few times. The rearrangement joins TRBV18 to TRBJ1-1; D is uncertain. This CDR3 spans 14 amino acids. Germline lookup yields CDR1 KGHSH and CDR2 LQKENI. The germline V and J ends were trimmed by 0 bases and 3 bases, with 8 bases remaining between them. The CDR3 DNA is TGTGCCAGCTCACCACCTTCAATACACACTGAAGCTTTCTTT. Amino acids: CASSPPSIHTEAFF.

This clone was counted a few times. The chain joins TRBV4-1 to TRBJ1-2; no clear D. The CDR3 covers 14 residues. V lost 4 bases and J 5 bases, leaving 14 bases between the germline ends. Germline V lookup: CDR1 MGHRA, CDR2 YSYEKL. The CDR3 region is CASSPSSRLYGYTF. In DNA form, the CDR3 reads TGCGCCAGCAGCCCCTCGAGTCGTCTTTATGGCTACACCTTC.

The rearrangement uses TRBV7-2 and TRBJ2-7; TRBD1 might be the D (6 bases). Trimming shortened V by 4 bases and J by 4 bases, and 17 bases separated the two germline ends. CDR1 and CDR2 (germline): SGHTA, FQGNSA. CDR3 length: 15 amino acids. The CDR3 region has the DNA TGTGCCAGCAGCTCCGTTCGACAGGCCTTGTACGAGCAGTACTTC. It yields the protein CASSSVRQALYEQYF.

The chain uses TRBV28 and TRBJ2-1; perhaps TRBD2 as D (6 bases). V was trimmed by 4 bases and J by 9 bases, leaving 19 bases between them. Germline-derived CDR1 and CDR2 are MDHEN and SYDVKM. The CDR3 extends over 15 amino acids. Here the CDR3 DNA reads TGTGCCAGCAGTTGCTACGGGAGTCGTTGTGGTGAGCAGTTCTTC. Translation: CASSCYGSRCGEQFF.

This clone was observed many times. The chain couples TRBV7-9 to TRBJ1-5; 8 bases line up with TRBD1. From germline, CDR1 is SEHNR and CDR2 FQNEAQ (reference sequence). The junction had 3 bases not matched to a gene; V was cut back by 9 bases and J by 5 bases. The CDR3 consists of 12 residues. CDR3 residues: CASGQGDQPQHF. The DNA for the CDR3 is TGTGCCAGTGGACAGGGAGATCAGCCCCAGCATTTT. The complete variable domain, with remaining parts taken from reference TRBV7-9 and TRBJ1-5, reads DTGVSQNPRHKITKRGQNVTFRCDPISEHNRLYWYRQTLGQGPEFLTYFQNEAQLEKSRLLSDRFSAERPKGSFSTLEIQRTEQGDSAMYLCASGQGDQPQHFGDGTRLSIL.

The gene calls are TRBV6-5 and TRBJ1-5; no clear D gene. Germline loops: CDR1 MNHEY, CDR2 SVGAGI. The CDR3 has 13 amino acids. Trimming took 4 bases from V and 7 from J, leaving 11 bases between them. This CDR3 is CASSFDREQPQHF. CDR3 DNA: TGTGCCAGCAGTTTTGACCGGGAGCAGCCCCAGCATTTT.

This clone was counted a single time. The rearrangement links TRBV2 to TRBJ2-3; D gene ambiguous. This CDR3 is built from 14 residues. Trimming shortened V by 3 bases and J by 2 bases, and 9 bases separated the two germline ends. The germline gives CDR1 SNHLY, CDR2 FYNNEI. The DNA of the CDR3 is TGTGCCAGCAGTGAGAGTAGCCTCACAGATACGCAGTATTTT. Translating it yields CASSESSLTDTQYF.

Written as DNA, the CDR3 is TGTGCCAGCTCACCACTGACAGGGGAAAATGAAAAACTGTTTTTT. It specifies CASSPLTGENEKLFF. The chain joins TRBV18 to TRBJ1-4; 8 bases match TRBD1. This CDR3 is built from 15 residues. Trimming removed 1 base from V and 5 bases from J; junction bases left unmatched: 3. CDR1 KGHSH and CDR2 LQKENI come from the germline V gene. The variable domain in full, with the rest retrieved from reference TRBV18 and TRBJ1-4, is NAGVMQNPRHLVRRRGQEARLRCSPMKGHSHVYWYRQLPEEGLKFMVYLQKENIIDESGMPKERFSAEFPKEGPSILRIQQVVRGDSAAYFCASSPLTGENEKLFFGSGTQLSVL.

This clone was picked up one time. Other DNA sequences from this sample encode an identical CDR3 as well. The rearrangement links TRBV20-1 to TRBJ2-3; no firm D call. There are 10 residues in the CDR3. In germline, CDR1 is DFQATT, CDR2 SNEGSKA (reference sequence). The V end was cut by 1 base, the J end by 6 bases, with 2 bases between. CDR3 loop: CSARADTQYF. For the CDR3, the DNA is TGCAGTGCTAGAGCCGATACGCAGTATTTT.

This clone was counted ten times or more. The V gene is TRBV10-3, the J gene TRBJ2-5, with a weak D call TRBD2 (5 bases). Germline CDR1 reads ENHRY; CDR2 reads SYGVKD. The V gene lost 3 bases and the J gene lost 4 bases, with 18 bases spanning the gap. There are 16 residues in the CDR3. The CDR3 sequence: CAISDRGSTFRETQYF. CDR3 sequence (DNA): TGTGCCATCAGTGATCGAGGGAGTACTTTTCGAGAGACCCAGTACTTC.

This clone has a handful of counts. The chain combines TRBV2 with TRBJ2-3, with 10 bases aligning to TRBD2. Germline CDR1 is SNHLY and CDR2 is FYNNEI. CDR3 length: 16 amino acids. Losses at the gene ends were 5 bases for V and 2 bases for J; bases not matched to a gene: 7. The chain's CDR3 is CASSSGTSVNTDTQYF. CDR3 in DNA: TGTGCCAGCAGTTCCGGGACTAGCGTGAACACAGATACGCAGTATTTT. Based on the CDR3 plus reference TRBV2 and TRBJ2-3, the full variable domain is EPEVTQTPSHQVTQMGQEVILRCVPISNHLYFYWYRQILGQKVEFLVSFYNNEISEKSEIFDDQFSVERPDGSNFTLKIRSTKLEDSAMYFCASSSGTSVNTDTQYFGPGTRLTVL.

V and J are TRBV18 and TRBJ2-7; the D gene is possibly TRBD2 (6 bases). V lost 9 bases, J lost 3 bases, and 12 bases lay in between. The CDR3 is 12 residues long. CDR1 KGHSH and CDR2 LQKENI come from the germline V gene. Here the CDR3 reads CASRLGGYEQYF. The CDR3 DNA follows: TGTGCCAGTCGCCTCGGGGGCTACGAGCAGTACTTC.

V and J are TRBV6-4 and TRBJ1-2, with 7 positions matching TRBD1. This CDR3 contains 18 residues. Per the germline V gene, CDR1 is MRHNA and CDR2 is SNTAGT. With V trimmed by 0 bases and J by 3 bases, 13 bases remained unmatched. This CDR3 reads CASSDSTGIHSRYYGYTF. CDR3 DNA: TGTGCCAGCAGTGACTCGACAGGGATACATAGTAGATACTATGGCTACACCTTC.